These T cell receptor beta chains were read from a single sample in a study of T cells in Graves' hyperthyroidism and ophthalmopathy. TCRdb reprocessed the multiplex PCR reads via MiXCR and lists one record per CDR3 protein. The sample records roughly 700,000 distinct CDR3 sequences, 30% to 40% being singletons. The sequenced sample consisted of blood. The receptors were sampled from a woman between 40 and 50 years old with Graves' hyperthyroidism. Each CDR3 is given with its conserved first and last residue. A D gene is named only where the DNA matches it firmly. Clone size appears in some rows only: once, few, many, or a class for an expanded clone.

>.|TRBJ1-2|.|TRBV6-5
TGTGCCCGACAGGACGAAAACACTTATGGCTACACCTTC
CARQDENTYGYTF
>.|TRBJ2-3|.|TRBV5-4
TGTGCCAGCAGCTTGGGTCCCCCGAGGGGCACAGATACGCAGTATTTT
CASSLGPPRGTDTQYF
>TRBD2|TRBJ2-7|.|TRBV9
TGTGCCAGCAGCGCTAGCAGCGGGGCCTACGAGCAGTACTTC
CASSASSGAYEQYF
>.|TRBJ1-2|many|TRBV20-1
TGCAGTGCCTACGGATACACAGTGAAATATGGCTACACCTTC
CSAYGYTVKYGYTF
>.|TRBJ1-1|many|TRBV29-1
TGCAGCGTTGAAGGAACAGGCATGGGTACTGAAGCTTTCTTT
CSVEGTGMGTEAFF
>.|TRBJ1-2|few|TRBV6-6
TGTGCCAGCAGTCCCTCGACGGACTACTTTTCTGGCTACACCTTC
CASSPSTDYFSGYTF
>.|TRBJ1-1|many|TRBV10-3
TGTGCCATCAAATCGACAGGCGCTGAAGCTTTCTTT
CAIKSTGAEAFF
>TRBD2|TRBJ2-2|few|TRBV6-5
TGTGCCAGCAGTTACTCGGCGGGAGGGCTCATCGGGGAGCTGTTTTTT
CASSYSAGGLIGELFF
>.|TRBJ1-3|.|TRBV19
TGTGCCAGTAGCCGGTTCGACTCTGGAAACACCATATATTTT
CASSRFDSGNTIYF
>.|TRBJ2-7|many|TRBV12-3/TRBV12-4
TGTGCCAGCAGCCCGATCGGCGGGAACGTGGAGCAGTACTTC
CASSPIGGNVEQYF
>.|TRBJ1-1|many|TRBV10-3
TGTGCCATCAGTGACGGGAGGGCTGGAGCTTTCTTT
CAISDGRAGAFF
>TRBD1|TRBJ2-7|.|TRBV7-8
TGTGCCAGCAGTCCGAGGGACAGGGGCGTCTACGAGCAGTACTTC
CASSPRDRGVYEQYF
>.|TRBJ2-7|.|TRBV2
TGTGCCAGCAGTCGGACGAGGGGCCTGGACGAGCAGTACTTC
CASSRTRGLDEQYF
>TRBD1|TRBJ2-7|large|TRBV29-1
TGCAGCGTTGAAGGGGACAGTGCCTACGAGCAGTACTTC
CSVEGDSAYEQYF
>.|TRBJ2-6|many|TRBV7-9
TGTGCCAGCGGTTCGAAATCACTCGGCCCGAACTCTGGGGCCAACGTCCTGACTTTC
CASGSKSLGPNSGANVLTF
>.|TRBJ2-4|.|TRBV20-1
TGCAGTGCCCGGGATTTGGGAAACATTCAGTACTTC
CSARDLGNIQYF
>.|TRBJ1-1|once|TRBV7-2
TGTGCCAGCAGCTCGACGGCCCCTTTAAGCCCTGAAGCTTTCTTT
CASSSTAPLSPEAFF
>.|TRBJ1-5|many|TRBV10-3
TGTGCCATCAGTGACAGTCGCAGTAGCAATCAGCCCCAGCATTTT
CAISDSRSSNQPQHF
>TRBD2|TRBJ2-5|.|TRBV5-1
TGCGCCAGCAGCTTGGCGGGGGGGCCCCCAGAGACCCAGTACTTC
CASSLAGGPPETQYF
>TRBD2|TRBJ2-5|many|TRBV7-2
TGTGCCAGCAGCCGAAGACTAGCGGACTTCCAAGAGACCCAGTACTTC
CASSRRLADFQETQYF
>.|TRBJ2-7|many|TRBV15
TGTGCCACCAGCAGGTCCGGGACCAGCTCCTACGAGCAGTACTTC
CATSRSGTSSYEQYF
>TRBD1|TRBJ1-1|many|TRBV19
TGTGCCAGTAGTATTTCGACAGGGGGCACTGAAGCTTTCTTT
CASSISTGGTEAFF
>.|TRBJ2-5|few|TRBV20-1
TGCAGTGCTAGAGAGGTCGCCGAGACCCAGTACTTC
CSAREVAETQYF
>.|TRBJ1-1|.|TRBV6-2/TRBV6-3
TGTGCCAGCAGTTACTCGGGCGGGGGGTGGAAGACTGAAGCTTTCTTT
CASSYSGGGWKTEAFF
>.|TRBJ1-5|many|TRBV6-2/TRBV6-3
TGTGCCAGCAGTACTCAGGGTACCGTCGGCAATCAGCCCCAGCATTTT
CASSTQGTVGNQPQHF
>.|TRBJ2-2|.|TRBV10-3
TGTGCCTCCTCCCGGGACACCACGAACACCGGGGAGCTGTTTTTT
CASSRDTTNTGELFF
>TRBD1|TRBJ1-2|.|TRBV10-2
TGCGCCAGCATGAAGGGGGGACAGGGAGGAAACTATGGCTACACCTTC
CASMKGGQGGNYGYTF
>.|TRBJ1-3|many|TRBV7-2
TGTGCCAGCAGCTTACTCGGGGCCGGAAACACCATATATTTT
CASSLLGAGNTIYF
>.|TRBJ1-2|many|TRBV20-1
TGCAGTTCAGGGGATTATGGCTACACCTTC
CSSGDYGYTF
>TRBD1|TRBJ2-7|.|TRBV11-3
TGTGCCAGCAGCCGCCGGGACAGGGGACCCCTCTCCTACGAGCAGTACTTC
CASSRRDRGPLSYEQYF
>.|TRBJ2-2|many|TRBV20-1
TGCAGTGCTAGCGAGGCGAGCACCGGGGAGCTGTTTTTT
CSASEASTGELFF